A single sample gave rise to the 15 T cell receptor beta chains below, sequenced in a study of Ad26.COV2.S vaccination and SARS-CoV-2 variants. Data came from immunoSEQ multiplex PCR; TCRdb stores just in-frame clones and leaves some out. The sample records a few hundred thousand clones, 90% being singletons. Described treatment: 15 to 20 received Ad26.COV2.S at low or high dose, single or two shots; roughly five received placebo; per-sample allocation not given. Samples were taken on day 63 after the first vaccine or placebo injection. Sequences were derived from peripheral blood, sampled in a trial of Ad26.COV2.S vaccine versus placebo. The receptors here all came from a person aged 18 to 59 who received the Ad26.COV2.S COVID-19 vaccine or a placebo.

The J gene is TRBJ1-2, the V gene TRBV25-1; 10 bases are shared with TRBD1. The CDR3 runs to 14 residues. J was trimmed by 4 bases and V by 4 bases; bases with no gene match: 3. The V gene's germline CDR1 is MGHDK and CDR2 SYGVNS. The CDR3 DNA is TGTGCCAGCAGTGGACAGGGGGCTAGCTATGGCTACACCTTC. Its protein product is CASSGQGASYGYTF.

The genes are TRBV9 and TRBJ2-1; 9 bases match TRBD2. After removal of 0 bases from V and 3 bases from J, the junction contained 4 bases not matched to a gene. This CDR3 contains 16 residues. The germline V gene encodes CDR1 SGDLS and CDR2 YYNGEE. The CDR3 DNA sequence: TGTGCCAGCAGCGTAGGGACTAGCGTGCTCTACAATGAGCAGTTCTTC. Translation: CASSVGTSVLYNEQFF.

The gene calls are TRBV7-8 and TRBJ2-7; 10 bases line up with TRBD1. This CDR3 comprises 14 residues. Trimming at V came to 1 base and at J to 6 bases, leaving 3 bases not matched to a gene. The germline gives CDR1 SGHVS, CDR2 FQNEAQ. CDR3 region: CASSLGTGGGEQYV. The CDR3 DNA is TGTGCCAGCAGCTTAGGGACAGGGGGAGGCGAGCAGTACGTC.

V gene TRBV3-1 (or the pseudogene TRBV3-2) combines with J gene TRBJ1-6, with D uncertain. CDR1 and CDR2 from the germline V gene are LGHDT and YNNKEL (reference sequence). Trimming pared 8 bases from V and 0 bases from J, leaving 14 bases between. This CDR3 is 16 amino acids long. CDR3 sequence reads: CASHAPRSSYNSPLHF. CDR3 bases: TGTGCCAGCCACGCACCAAGGAGCTCCTATAATTCACCCCTCCACTTT.

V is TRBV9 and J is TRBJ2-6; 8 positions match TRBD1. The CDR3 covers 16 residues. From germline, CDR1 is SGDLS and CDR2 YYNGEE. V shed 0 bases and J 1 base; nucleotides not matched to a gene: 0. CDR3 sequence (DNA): TGTGCCAGCAGCGTAGGACAGGGGTCTGGGGCCAACGTCCTGACTTTC. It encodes CASSVGQGSGANVLTF.

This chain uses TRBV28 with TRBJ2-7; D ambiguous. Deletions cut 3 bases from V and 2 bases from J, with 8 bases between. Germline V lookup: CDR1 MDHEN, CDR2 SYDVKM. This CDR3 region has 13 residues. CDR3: CASSLGNTYEQYF. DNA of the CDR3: TGTGCCAGCAGTTTGGGCAATACCTACGAGCAGTACTTC. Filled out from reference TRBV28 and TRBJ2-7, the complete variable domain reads DVKVTQSSRYLVKRTGEKVFLECVQDMDHENMFWYRQDPGLGLRLIYFSYDVKMKEKGDIPEGYSVSREKKERFSLILESASTNQTSMYLCASSLGNTYEQYFGPGTRLTVT.

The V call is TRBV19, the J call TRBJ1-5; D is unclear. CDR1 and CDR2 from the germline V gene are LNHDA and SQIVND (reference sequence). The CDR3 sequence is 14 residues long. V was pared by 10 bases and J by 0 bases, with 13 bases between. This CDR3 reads CATSALLSNQPQHF. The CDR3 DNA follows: TGTGCCACCTCAGCCTTGCTTAGCAATCAGCCCCAGCATTTT. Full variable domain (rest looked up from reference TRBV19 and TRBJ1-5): DGGITQSPKYLFRKEGQNVTLSCEQNLNHDAMYWYRQDPGQGLRLIYYSQIVNDFQKGDIAEGYSVSREKKESFPLTVTSAQKNPTAFYLCATSALLSNQPQHFGDGTRLSIL.

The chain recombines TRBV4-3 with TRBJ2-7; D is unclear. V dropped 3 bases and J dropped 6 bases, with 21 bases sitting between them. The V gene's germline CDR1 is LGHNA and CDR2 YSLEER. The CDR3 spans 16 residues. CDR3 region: CASSHDLKSPGGEQYF. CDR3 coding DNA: TGCGCCAGCAGCCATGACCTTAAGTCCCCGGGTGGCGAGCAGTACTTC.

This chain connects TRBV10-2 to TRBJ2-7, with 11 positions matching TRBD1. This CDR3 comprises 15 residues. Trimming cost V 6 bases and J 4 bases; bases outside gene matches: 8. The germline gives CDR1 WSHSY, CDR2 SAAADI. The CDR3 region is CASSQGQGDAYEQYF. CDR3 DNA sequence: TGCGCCAGCAGCCAGGGACAGGGGGACGCGTACGAGCAGTACTTC.

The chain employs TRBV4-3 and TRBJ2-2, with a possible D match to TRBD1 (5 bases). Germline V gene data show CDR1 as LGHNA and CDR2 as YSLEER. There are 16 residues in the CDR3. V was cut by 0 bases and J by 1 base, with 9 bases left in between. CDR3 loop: CASSQEAQVNTGELFF. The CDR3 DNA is TGCGCCAGCAGCCAAGAGGCACAGGTGAACACCGGGGAGCTGTTTTTT.

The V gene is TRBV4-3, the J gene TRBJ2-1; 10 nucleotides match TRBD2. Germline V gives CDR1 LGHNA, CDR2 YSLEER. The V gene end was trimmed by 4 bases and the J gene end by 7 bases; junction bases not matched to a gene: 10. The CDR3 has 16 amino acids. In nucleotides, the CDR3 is TGCGCCAGCAGCCTTAACCCGGGACTAGCGTTGAATGAGCAGTTCTTC. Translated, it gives CASSLNPGLALNEQFF.

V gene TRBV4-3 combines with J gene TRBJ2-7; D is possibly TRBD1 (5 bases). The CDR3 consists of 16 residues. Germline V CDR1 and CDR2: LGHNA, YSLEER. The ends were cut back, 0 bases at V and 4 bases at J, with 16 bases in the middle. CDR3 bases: TGCGCCAGCAGCCAAGATAGGGGCAGTGGTGTGTACGAGCAGTACTTC. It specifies CASSQDRGSGVYEQYF.

The CDR3 region is CASSLGIRDRDDEQYF. The CDR3 bases are TGTGCCAGCAGCTTAGGCATACGGGACAGGGACGACGAGCAGTACTTC. The genes are TRBV7-9 and TRBJ2-7; 9 nucleotides line up with TRBD1. With V trimmed by 1 base and J by 5 bases, 9 bases remained unmatched. The CDR3 runs to 16 residues. Germline lookup yields CDR1 SEHNR and CDR2 FQNEAQ (reference sequence).

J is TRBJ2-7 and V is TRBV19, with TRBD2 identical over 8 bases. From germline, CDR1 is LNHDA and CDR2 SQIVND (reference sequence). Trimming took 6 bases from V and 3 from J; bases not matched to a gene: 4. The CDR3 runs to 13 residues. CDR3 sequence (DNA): TGTGCCAGTAGACGGGGGGGCGTCTACGAGCAGTACTTC. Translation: CASRRGGVYEQYF.

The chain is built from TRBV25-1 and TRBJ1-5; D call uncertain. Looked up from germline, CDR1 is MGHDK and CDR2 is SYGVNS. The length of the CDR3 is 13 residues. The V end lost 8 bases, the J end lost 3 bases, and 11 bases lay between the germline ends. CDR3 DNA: TGTGCCAGCGGTAGTGACCCCAATCAGCCCCAGCATTTT. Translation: CASGSDPNQPQHF.